Listed here is a single T cell receptor beta chain. As yet, its antigen is unknown. The CDR3 length is 15 residues. V was clipped by 0 bases and J by 6 bases; unmatched bases: 7. CDR1 and CDR2 (germline): LNHDA, SQIVND (reference sequence). Selected pancreatic ductal adenocarcinoma patients had undergone surgery without neoadjuvant therapy. The data belong to a study of T cells in pancreatic ductal adenocarcinoma. Clones were sequenced by immunoSEQ multiplex PCR, and TCRdb holds only the in-frame ones, with some missing. The sample has roughly 100,000 clones; about 96% are singletons. Findings and caveats of the study: Tumor samples had fewer productive templates and approximately 8.2-fold fewer unique clonotypes than blood. Results skew toward the minority of patients with early-stage disease.

The sequence was collected from a human donor with pancreatic ductal adenocarcinoma. The sequenced material came from PBMCs. The chain recombines TRBV19 with TRBJ1-2; 7 nucleotides agree with TRBD1. The DNA of the CDR3 is TGTGCCAGTAGTATAGATCTGGGACAGTCGCATGGCTACACCTTC. Protein sequence: CASSIDLGQSHGYTF. Full variable domain (remainder filled in from reference TRBV19 and TRBJ1-2): DGGITQSPKYLFRKEGQNVTLSCEQNLNHDAMYWYRQDPGQGLRLIYYSQIVNDFQKGDIAEGYSVSREKKESFPLTVTSAQKNPTAFYLCASSIDLGQSHGYTFGSGTRLTVV.